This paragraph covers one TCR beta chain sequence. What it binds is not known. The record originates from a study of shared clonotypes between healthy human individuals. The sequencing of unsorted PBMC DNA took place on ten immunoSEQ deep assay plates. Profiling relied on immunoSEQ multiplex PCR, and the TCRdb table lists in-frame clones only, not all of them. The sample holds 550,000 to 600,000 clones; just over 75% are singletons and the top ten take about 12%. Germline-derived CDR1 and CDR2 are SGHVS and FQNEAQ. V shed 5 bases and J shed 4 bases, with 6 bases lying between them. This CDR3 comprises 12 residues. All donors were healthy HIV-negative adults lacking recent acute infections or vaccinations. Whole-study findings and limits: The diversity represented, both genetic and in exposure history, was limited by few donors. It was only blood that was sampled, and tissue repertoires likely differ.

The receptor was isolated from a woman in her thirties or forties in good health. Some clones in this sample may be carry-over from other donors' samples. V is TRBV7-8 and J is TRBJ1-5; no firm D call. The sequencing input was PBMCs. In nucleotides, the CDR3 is TGTGCCAGCAGCCCGTGGAATCAGCCCCAGCATTTT. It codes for CASSPWNQPQHF.